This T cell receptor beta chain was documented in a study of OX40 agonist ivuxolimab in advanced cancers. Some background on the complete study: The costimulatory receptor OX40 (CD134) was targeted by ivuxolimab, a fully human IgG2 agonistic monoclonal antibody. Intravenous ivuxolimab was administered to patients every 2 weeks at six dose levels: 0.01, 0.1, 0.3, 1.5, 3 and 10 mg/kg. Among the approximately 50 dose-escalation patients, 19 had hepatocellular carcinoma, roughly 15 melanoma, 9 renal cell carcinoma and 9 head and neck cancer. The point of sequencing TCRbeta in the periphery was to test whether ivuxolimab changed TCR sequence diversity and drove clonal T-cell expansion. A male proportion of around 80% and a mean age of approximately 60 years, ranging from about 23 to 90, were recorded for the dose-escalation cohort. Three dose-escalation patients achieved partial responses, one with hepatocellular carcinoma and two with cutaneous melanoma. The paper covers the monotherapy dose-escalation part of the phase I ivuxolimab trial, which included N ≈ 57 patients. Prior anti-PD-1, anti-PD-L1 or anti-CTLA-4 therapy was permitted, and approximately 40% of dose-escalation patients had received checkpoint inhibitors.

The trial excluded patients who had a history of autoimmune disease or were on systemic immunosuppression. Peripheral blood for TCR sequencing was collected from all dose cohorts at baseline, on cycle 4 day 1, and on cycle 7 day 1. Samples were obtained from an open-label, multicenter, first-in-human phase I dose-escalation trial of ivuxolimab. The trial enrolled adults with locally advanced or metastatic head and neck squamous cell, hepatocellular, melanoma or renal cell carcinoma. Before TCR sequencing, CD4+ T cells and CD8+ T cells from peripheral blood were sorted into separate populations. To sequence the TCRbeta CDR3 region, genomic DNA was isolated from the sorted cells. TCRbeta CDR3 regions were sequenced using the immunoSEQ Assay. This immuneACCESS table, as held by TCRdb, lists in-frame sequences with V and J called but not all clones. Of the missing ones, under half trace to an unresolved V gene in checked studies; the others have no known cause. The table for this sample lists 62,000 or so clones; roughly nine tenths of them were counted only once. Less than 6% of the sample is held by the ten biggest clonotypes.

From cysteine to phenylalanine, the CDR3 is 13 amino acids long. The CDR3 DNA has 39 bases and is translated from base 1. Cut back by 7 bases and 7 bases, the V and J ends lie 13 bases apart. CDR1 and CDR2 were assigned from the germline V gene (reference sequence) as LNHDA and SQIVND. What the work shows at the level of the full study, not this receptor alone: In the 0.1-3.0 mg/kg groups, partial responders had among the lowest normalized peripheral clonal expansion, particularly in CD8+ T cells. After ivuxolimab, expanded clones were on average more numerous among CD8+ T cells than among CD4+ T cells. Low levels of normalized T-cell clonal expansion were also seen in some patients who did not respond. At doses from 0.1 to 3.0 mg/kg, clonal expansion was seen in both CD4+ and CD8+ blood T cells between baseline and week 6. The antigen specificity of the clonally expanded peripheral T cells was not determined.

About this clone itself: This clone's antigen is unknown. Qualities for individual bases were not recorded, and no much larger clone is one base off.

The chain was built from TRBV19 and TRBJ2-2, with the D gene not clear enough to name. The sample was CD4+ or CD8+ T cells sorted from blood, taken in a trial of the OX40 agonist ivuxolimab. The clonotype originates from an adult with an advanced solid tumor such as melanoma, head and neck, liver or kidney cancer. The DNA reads TGTGCCAGTACCCCCGCGGTTGGCGGGGAGCTGTTTTTT. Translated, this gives CASTPAVGGELFF.